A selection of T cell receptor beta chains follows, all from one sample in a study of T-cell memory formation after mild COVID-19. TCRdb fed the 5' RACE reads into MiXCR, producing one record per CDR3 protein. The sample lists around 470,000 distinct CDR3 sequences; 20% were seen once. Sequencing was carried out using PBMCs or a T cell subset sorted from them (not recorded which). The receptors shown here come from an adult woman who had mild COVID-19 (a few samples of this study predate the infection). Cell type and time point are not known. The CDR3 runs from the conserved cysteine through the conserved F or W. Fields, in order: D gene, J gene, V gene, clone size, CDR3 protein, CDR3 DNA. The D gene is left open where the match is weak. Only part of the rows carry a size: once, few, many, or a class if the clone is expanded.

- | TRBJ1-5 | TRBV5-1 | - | CASSLVAGEGQPQQF | TGCGCCAGCAGCTTGGTGGCAGGCGAGGGTCAGCCCCAGCAATTT
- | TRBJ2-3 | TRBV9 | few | CASSTQPSDTQYF | TGTGCCAGCAGCACCCAGCCCTCGGATACGCAGTATTTT
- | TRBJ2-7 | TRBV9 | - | CASSVGAISYEQYF | TGTGCCAGCAGCGTAGGGGCCATTTCCTACGAGCAGTACTTC
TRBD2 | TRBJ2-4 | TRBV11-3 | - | CASSTGLAGALQYF | TGTGCCAGCAGCACAGGACTAGCGGGAGCCCTACAGTACTTC
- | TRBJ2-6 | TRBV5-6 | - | CASSLEGLFSGANVLTF | TGTGCCAGCAGCTTGGAGGGCCTCTTCTCTGGGGCCAACGTCCTGACTTTC
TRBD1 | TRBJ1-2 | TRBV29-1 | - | CSSRQGSGYTF | TGCAGCAGCCGACAGGGTTCTGGCTACACCTTC
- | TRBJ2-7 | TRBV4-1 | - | CASSQSARTNEQYF | TGCGCCAGCAGCCAATCCGCCAGGACTAACGAGCAGTACTTC
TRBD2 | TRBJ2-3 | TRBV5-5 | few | CASSPLGGGADTQYF | TGTGCCAGCAGCCCACTTGGTGGGGGGGCAGATACGCAGTATTTT
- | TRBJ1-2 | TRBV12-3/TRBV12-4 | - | CVSSSQIIFSGQGYGYTF | TGTGTCAGCAGTTCCCAAATCATTTTCTCTGGGCAGGGATATGGCTACACCTTC
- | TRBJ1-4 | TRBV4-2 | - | CASSLPGANEKLFF | TGTGCCAGCAGCCTCCCGGGCGCTAATGAAAAACTGTTTTTT
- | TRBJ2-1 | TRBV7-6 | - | CASSPRVNEQFF | TGTGCCAGCAGCCCCCGGGTAAATGAGCAGTTCTTC
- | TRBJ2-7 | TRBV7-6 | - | CASSQEGGDPYEQYF | TGTGCCAGCAGTCAAGAAGGTGGAGATCCCTACGAGCAGTACTTC
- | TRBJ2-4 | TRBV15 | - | CATGGVGGKNIQYF | TGTGCCACCGGAGGGGTGGGAGGCAAAAACATTCAGTACTTC
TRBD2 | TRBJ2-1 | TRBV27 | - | CASSLSGRAVYEQFF | TGTGCCAGCAGTCTCAGCGGGAGGGCCGTGTATGAGCAGTTCTTC
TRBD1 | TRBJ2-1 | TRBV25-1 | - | CASSAPDRGSYNEQFF | TGTGCCAGCAGTGCCCCAGACAGGGGCTCCTACAATGAGCAGTTCTTC
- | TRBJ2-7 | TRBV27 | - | CASSSGYLGQLYEQYF | TGTGCCAGCAGTTCCGGGTACCTCGGCCAACTCTACGAGCAGTACTTC
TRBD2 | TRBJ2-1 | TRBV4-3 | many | CASSQDIALAGGGDNAEQFF | TGCGCCAGCAGCCAAGATATAGCACTAGCGGGAGGGGGGGATAACGCTGAGCAGTTCTTC
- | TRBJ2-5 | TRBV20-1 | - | CSARALQTQYF | TGCAGTGCTAGAGCCTTACAGACCCAGTACTTC
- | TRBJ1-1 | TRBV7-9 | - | CATLSLSAEAFF | TGTGCCACCCTCAGCTTATCGGCTGAAGCTTTCTTT
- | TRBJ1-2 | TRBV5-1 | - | CASSVGAYGYTF | TGCGCCAGCAGCGTCGGGGCCTATGGCTACACCTTC
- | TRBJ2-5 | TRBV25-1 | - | CASSEIGNRETQYF | TGTGCCAGCAGTGAAATCGGAAATCGGGAGACCCAGTACTTC
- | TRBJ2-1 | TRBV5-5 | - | CASSSTSVPYNEQFF | TGTGCCAGCAGCAGCACGTCGGTACCCTACAATGAGCAGTTCTTC
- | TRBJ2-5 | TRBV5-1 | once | CASSRTAGSQETQYF | TGCGCCAGCAGTCGTACCGCGGGGAGTCAAGAGACCCAGTACTTC
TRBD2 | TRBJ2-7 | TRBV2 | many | CASSEGIREGSYEQYF | TGTGCCAGCAGTGAAGGGATTAGGGAGGGCTCCTACGAGCAGTACTTC
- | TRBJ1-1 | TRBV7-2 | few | CASSLAGGRAFF | TGTGCCAGCAGCTTAGCTGGAGGGAGGGCTTTCTTT
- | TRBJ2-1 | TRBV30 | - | CAWGRGLDHNEQFF | TGTGCCTGGGGAAGGGGCCTAGATCACAATGAGCAGTTCTTC
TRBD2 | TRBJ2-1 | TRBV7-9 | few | CASSFLVAGGSSEQFF | TGTGCCAGCAGCTTTCTTGTAGCGGGAGGGAGTAGTGAGCAGTTCTTC